This T cell receptor beta chain was recorded in a study of OX40 agonist ivuxolimab in advanced cancers. Across the study: Ivuxolimab, an antibody acting as an agonist of OX40 (CD134), was used to treat patients. Study-level findings and limits: Clonal expansion was seen in CD4+ and CD8+ blood T cells by week 6 at 0.1 to 3.0 mg/kg. Expanded peripheral T-cell antigen specificity went undetermined.

As regards this clone: Antigen unknown.

Per the germline V gene, CDR1 is MNHNS and CDR2 is SASEGT. The ends lost 4 bases at V and 4 bases at J; junction bases unmatched: 5. CDR3 size: 15 residues. The repertoire was sequenced with immunoSEQ multiplex PCR; TCRdb's copy has only in-frame clones and lacks some. The sample has about 66,000 clones, roughly 90% seen once. This chain links TRBV6-1 with TRBJ2-5, with 11 bases matching TRBD2. This sequence was found in an adult with an advanced solid tumor such as melanoma, head and neck, liver or kidney cancer. Specimen: CD4+ or CD8+ T cells sorted from blood, collected in a trial of the OX40 agonist ivuxolimab. CDR3 protein: CASSVPGTSGETQYF. CDR3 DNA sequence: TGTGCCAGCAGTGTCCCCGGGACTAGCGGAGAGACCCAGTACTTC.